The 23 T cell receptor beta chains listed next were all sequenced from one sample in a study of blood T cell repertoires in COVID-19. Here immunoSEQ multiplex PCR was the method, and the copy in TCRdb shows in-frame clones only, minus some. This table has over 85,000 clones, under 85% appearing once. Sample: peripheral blood. Every receptor here comes from a woman in her seventies with acute or convalescent COVID-19.

The gene calls are TRBV20-1 and TRBJ1-1; D gene uncertain. The CDR3 spans 10 residues. CDR1 and CDR2 (germline): DFQATT, SNEGSKA (reference sequence). The V gene lost 3 bases and the J gene lost 7 bases, with 6 bases spanning the gap. CDR3 amino acids: CSARIDEAFF. CDR3 bases: TGCAGTGCTAGGATAGATGAAGCTTTCTTT.

The chain joins TRBV5-5 to TRBJ2-7; D unclear. Trimming stripped 0 bases from V and 3 bases from J, with 13 bases between. Per the germline V gene, CDR1 is SGHKS and CDR2 is YYEKEE (reference sequence). The CDR3 has 15 residues. CDR3 amino acids: CASSLGPSGIYEQYF. CDR3 DNA sequence: TGTGCCAGCAGCTTGGGCCCTTCCGGTATCTACGAGCAGTACTTC. Full variable domain (missing parts from reference TRBV5-5 and TRBJ2-7): DAGVTQSPTHLIKTRGQQVTLRCSPISGHKSVSWYQQVLGQGPQFIFQYYEKEERGRGNFPDRFSARQFPNYSSELNVNALLLGDSALYLCASSLGPSGIYEQYFGPGTRLTVT.

The gene calls are TRBV10-3 and TRBJ1-5, with TRBD1 as a possible D gene (5 bases). Germline V gene lookup returns CDR1 ENHRY and CDR2 SYGVKD. Trimming removed 6 bases from V and 1 base from J, with 10 bases in between. This CDR3 is built from 14 residues. CDR3 amino acids: CAIRDTRSNQPQHF. The CDR3, as DNA: TGTGCCATCAGGGACACTCGGAGCAATCAGCCCCAGCATTTT.

In DNA form, the CDR3 reads TGTGCCAGCAGCTTGGCCAAACAGCTCAACACCTACACCTTC. Protein sequence: CASSLAKQLNTYTF. V usage is TRBV5-4 and J usage is TRBJ1-2; D is unresolved. This CDR3 has 14 residues. Germline V gene sequence: CDR1 SGHNT, CDR2 YYREEE (reference sequence). V was trimmed by 0 bases and J by 10 bases, leaving 16 bases between them. Full variable domain (outside the CDR3, taken from reference TRBV5-4 and TRBJ1-2): ETGVTQSPTHLIKTRGQQVTLRCSSQSGHNTVSWYQQALGQGPQFIFQYYREEENGRGNFPPRFSGLQFPNYSSELNVNALELDDSALYLCASSLAKQLNTYTFGSGTRLTVV.

The rearrangement uses TRBV28 and TRBJ2-2; 9 positions agree with TRBD2. CDR1 and CDR2 (germline): MDHEN, SYDVKM. The CDR3 is 16 amino acids. The V gene end was trimmed by 4 bases and the J gene end by 6 bases; junction bases not matched to a gene: 9. The CDR3 reads CASSSLAGSHPGELFF. CDR3 sequence (DNA): TGTGCCAGCAGTTCGCTAGCGGGGTCTCACCCCGGGGAGCTGTTTTTT. Full variable domain (missing parts from reference TRBV28 and TRBJ2-2): DVKVTQSSRYLVKRTGEKVFLECVQDMDHENMFWYRQDPGLGLRLIYFSYDVKMKEKGDIPEGYSVSREKKERFSLILESASTNQTSMYLCASSSLAGSHPGELFFGEGSRLTVL.

V and J are TRBV7-9 and TRBJ2-6, with 8 bases matching TRBD1. V shed 1 base, J shed 1 base, and the junction held 3 bases outside the gene matches. This CDR3 is 17 amino acids long. Per the germline V gene, CDR1 is SEHNR and CDR2 is FQNEAQ (reference sequence). Here the CDR3 reads CASSLGTGISGANVLTF. CDR3 nucleotides: TGTGCCAGCAGCTTAGGGACAGGGATTTCTGGGGCCAACGTCCTGACTTTC.

V is TRBV4-2 and J is TRBJ2-2, with 11 bases lining up with TRBD1. The CDR3 runs 15 residues. Germline V lookup: CDR1 LGHNA, CDR2 YNFKEQ. V shed 5 bases and J 5 bases; nucleotides not matched to a gene: 4. The CDR3 region has the DNA TGTGCCAGCAGCTCCGGGACAGGGGGGACCGGGGAGCTGTTTTTT. This translates into CASSSGTGGTGELFF.

In nucleotides, the CDR3 is TGCGCCAGCAGCTTGGTTAGCGGGGGGAGTGAGACCCAGTACTTC. Amino acids: CASSLVSGGSETQYF. The chain couples TRBV5-1 to TRBJ2-5; TRBD2 agrees at 10 bases. After removal of 0 bases from V and 5 bases from J, the junction contained 4 bases not matched to a gene. Germline V gives CDR1 SGHRS, CDR2 YFSETQ. This CDR3 comprises 15 residues. The variable domain in full, with the rest retrieved from reference TRBV5-1 and TRBJ2-5, is KAGVTQTPRYLIKTRGQQVTLSCSPISGHRSVSWYQQTPGQGLQFLFEYFSETQRNKGNFPGRFSGRQFSNSRSEMNVSTLELGDSALYLCASSLVSGGSETQYFGPGTRLLVL.

The rearrangement links TRBV5-6 to TRBJ2-7; 7 bases match TRBD1. The CDR3 covers 16 residues. Germline V gene lookup returns CDR1 SGHDT and CDR2 YYEEEE. The junction had 15 bases not matched to a gene; V was cut back by 4 bases and J by 5 bases. CDR3 in amino acids: CASSPHGAQGVHEQYF. DNA for the CDR3: TGTGCCAGCAGCCCTCACGGGGCGCAGGGGGTCCACGAGCAGTACTTC.

The rearrangement joins TRBV7-3 to TRBJ2-3; D is possibly TRBD2 (6 bases). Germline lookup yields CDR1 SGHTA and CDR2 FQGTGA. This CDR3 spans 17 amino acids. V was trimmed by 2 bases and J by 0 bases, leaving 15 bases between them. As DNA, the CDR3 is TGTGCCAGCAGCTTAGGTCCTGCGGGAACTAGCACAGATACGCAGTATTTT. It codes for CASSLGPAGTSTDTQYF.

CDR3 residues: CASRTLGQGNYGYTF. CDR3 DNA sequence: TGTGCCAGCAGGACCCTAGGTCAGGGGAACTATGGCTACACCTTC. The chain joins TRBV6-5 to TRBJ1-2; tentatively, D is TRBD1 (6 bases). Trimming stripped 6 bases from V and 2 bases from J, with 16 bases between. This CDR3 is built from 15 residues. The germline V gene encodes CDR1 MNHEY and CDR2 SVGAGI.

The J gene is TRBJ2-3, the V gene TRBV5-1, with TRBD2 identical over 8 bases. CDR3 length equals 15 residues. Germline V CDR1 and CDR2: SGHRS, YFSETQ. J was trimmed by 3 bases and V by 4 bases; bases with no gene match: 7. This CDR3 reads CASSGGTRVTDTQYF. DNA for the CDR3: TGCGCCAGCAGCGGCGGGACTAGGGTAACAGATACGCAGTATTTT.

The rearrangement joins TRBV6-5 to TRBJ1-3; D might be TRBD1 (5 bases). The CDR3 sequence is 16 residues long. Trimming took 2 bases from V and 0 from J, leaving 11 bases between them. Per germline, CDR1 MNHEY and CDR2 SVGAGI. As DNA, the CDR3 is TGTGCCAGCAGTTACCGACAGTTTATCTCTGGAAACACCATATATTTT. This codes for CASSYRQFISGNTIYF.

This clone occurred once. The genes are TRBV30 and TRBJ1-2, with 8 bases matching TRBD1. CDR1 is GTSNPN and CDR2 is SVGIG in the germline V gene (reference sequence). The junction had 7 bases not matched to a gene; V was cut back by 4 bases and J by 6 bases. CDR3 size: 13 residues. The CDR3 DNA follows: TGTGCCTGGAATGGAGGACAGGGAGATGGCTACACCTTC. Translation: CAWNGGQGDGYTF.

This clone occurred a few times. This rearrangement joins TRBV21-1 to TRBJ1-1; the table assigns TRBD1, which was not confirmed against the DNA. TRBV21-1 is a pseudogene segment. The CDR3 length is 13 residues. The CDR3 DNA reads TGTGCCAGCAGCATCACTGGGGGCTTAGAAGCTTTCTTT. It yields the protein CASSITGGLEAFF.

V is TRBV29-1 and J is TRBJ2-2, with D hard to call. Trimming took 1 base from V and 1 from J, leaving 7 bases between them. CDR1 is SQVTM, CDR2 ANQGSEA, per germline. This CDR3 has 14 amino acids. The CDR3 region has the DNA TGCAGCGTTGAAGGGCTCCAGAACACCGGGGAGCTGTTTTTT. Translation: CSVEGLQNTGELFF.

The count of this clone is one. The chain links TRBV6-5 to TRBJ1-1; TRBD1 matches 9 bases. The CDR3 extends over 15 amino acids. Germline CDR1 is MNHEY and CDR2 is SVGAGI. V was clipped by 7 bases and J by 10 bases; unmatched bases: 16. CDR3 loop: CASKRTGTGSYGAFF. DNA for the CDR3: TGTGCCAGCAAGCGGACCGGGACAGGGTCGTATGGAGCTTTCTTT.

The chain recombines TRBV3-1 (or the pseudogene TRBV3-2) with TRBJ1-1; 7 positions match TRBD1. The germline V gene has CDR1 LGHDT and CDR2 YNNKEL (reference sequence). This CDR3 has 13 amino acids. The V and J ends lost 1 base and 8 bases, in that order; junction bases with no gene match: 4. The CDR3 loop is CASSQGGGQEAFF. The DNA for the CDR3 is TGTGCCAGCAGCCAAGGAGGGGGCCAGGAAGCTTTCTTT.

This clone has only a few counts. The chain combines TRBV14 with TRBJ1-2; D ambiguous. V lost 1 base and J lost 2, with 5 bases in between. CDR3 length: 13 amino acids. Germline CDR1 and CDR2: SGHDN and FVKESK. The chain's CDR3 is CASSQGENYGYTF. The CDR3 bases are TGTGCCAGCAGCCAAGGAGAGAACTATGGCTACACCTTC.

The V call is TRBV18, the J call TRBJ1-4, with 10 bases fitting TRBD1. This CDR3 region has 16 residues. Germline CDR1 reads KGHSH; CDR2 reads LQKENI. The junction had 7 bases not matched to a gene; V was cut back by 6 bases and J by 3 bases. The CDR3 sequence is CASSPGTGASNEKLFF. In nucleotides, the CDR3 is TGTGCCAGCTCTCCCGGGACAGGGGCCTCTAATGAAAAACTGTTTTTT.

The V call is TRBV18, the J call TRBJ1-1, with TRBD1 as a possible D gene (5 bases). Germline CDR1 and CDR2: KGHSH and LQKENI. V lost 3 bases and J 6 bases, leaving 14 bases between the germline ends. There are 14 residues in the CDR3. In nucleotides, the CDR3 is TGTGCCAGCTCACCGCTCCAAGGGGTGTCTGAAGCTTTCTTT. Amino acids: CASSPLQGVSEAFF. Looking up the rest from reference TRBV18 and TRBJ1-1 gives the full variable domain: NAGVMQNPRHLVRRRGQEARLRCSPMKGHSHVYWYRQLPEEGLKFMVYLQKENIIDESGMPKERFSAEFPKEGPSILRIQQVVRGDSAAYFCASSPLQGVSEAFFGQGTRLTVV.

CDR3: CASSLEGGYGYTF. CDR3 nucleotide sequence: TGTGCCAGCAGCTTGGAGGGCGGGTATGGCTACACCTTC. The V and J genes are TRBV5-4 and TRBJ1-2; D gene ambiguous. V lost 0 bases and J lost 5, with 8 bases in between. The germline V gene has CDR1 SGHNT and CDR2 YYREEE (reference sequence). The CDR3 sequence is 13 residues long.

In its sample, this clone was seen once. The CDR3 here is CASSYSAGNYGYTF. CDR3 in DNA: TGTGCCAGCAGTTACTCTGCGGGGAACTATGGCTACACCTTC. The chain links TRBV6-6 to TRBJ1-2; D is unresolved. The V gene's germline CDR1 is MNHNY and CDR2 SVGAGI (reference sequence). This CDR3 comprises 14 residues. The V end lost 0 bases, the J end lost 2 bases, and 7 bases lay between the germline ends.